The 32 T cell receptor beta chains listed next were all sequenced from one sample in a study of T cell changes during pregnancy in multiple sclerosis. The table came from immunoSEQ multiplex PCR; TCRdb's copy has only in-frame clones and leaves some out. The sample includes around 66,000 clones, roughly 89% of them seen just once. The material was peripheral blood, obtained after pregnancy. All receptors come from a female donor in good health, enrolled as a control in a pregnancy study.

This chain links TRBV7-8 with TRBJ2-3, with 8 bases aligning to TRBD1. Germline V lookup: CDR1 SGHVS, CDR2 FQNEAQ. The length of the CDR3 is 16 residues. Unmatched junction bases numbered 7, after V lost 1 base and J lost 4 bases. The CDR3 DNA reads as TGTGCCAGCAGCTTAGGTCGGACAGGGCGTGCAGATACGCAGTATTTT. As protein: CASSLGRTGRADTQYF.

This chain links TRBV18 with TRBJ2-2, with unresolved D. The germline V gene has CDR1 KGHSH and CDR2 LQKENI. V dropped 5 bases and J dropped 4 bases, with 14 bases sitting between them. This CDR3 spans 15 amino acids. The CDR3, as DNA: TGTGCCAGCTCAGAACTTCTACCTCCCACCGGGGAGCTGTTTTTT. The encoded protein is CASSELLPPTGELFF.

The chain uses TRBV10-3 and TRBJ1-6; 10 nucleotides align to TRBD1. V was pared by 0 bases and J by 10 bases, with 6 bases of the junction left unmatched. The V gene's germline CDR1 is ENHRY and CDR2 SYGVKD. This CDR3 has 16 residues. The chain's CDR3 is CAISESLDRGLSPLHF. DNA for the CDR3: TGTGCCATCAGTGAGTCCCTCGACAGGGGGCTGTCACCCCTCCACTTT.

J is TRBJ1-2 and V is TRBV7-9, with 7 bases lining up with TRBD1. The CDR3 length is 15 residues. V lost 0 bases and J lost 6; bases outside the gene matches: 7. Germline loops: CDR1 SEHNR, CDR2 FQNEAQ (reference sequence). CDR3 in amino acids: CASSLAEGAIDGYTF. CDR3 sequence (DNA): TGTGCCAGCAGCTTAGCTGAGGGGGCGATAGATGGCTACACCTTC.

J is TRBJ1-1 and V is TRBV6-5; D gene ambiguous. CDR1 and CDR2 (germline): MNHEY, SVGAGI. The CDR3 runs 15 residues. Trimming took 5 bases from V and 0 from J, leaving 13 bases between them. The CDR3 DNA follows: TGTGCCAGCAGTCACGAGGGATACATGAACACTGAAGCTTTCTTT. Its translation: CASSHEGYMNTEAFF.

This sequence joins TRBV10-3 and TRBJ2-2; no reliable D call. V was clipped by 10 bases and J by 4 bases, with 7 bases between them. Germline-derived CDR1 and CDR2 are ENHRY and SYGVKD. This CDR3 comprises 11 residues. In DNA, the CDR3 is TGTGCCACTACGTCCACCGGGGAGCTGTTTTTT. It codes for CATTSTGELFF.

This clone was found a few times. The chain combines TRBV2 with TRBJ1-6; the match to TRBD1 covers 7 bases. Germline CDR1 and CDR2: SNHLY and FYNNEI. V was pared by 6 bases and J by 4 bases, with 0 bases of the junction left unmatched. CDR3 length: 13 amino acids. In DNA form, the CDR3 reads TGTGCCAGCAGGACAGGGTATAATTCACCCCTCCACTTT. Its protein product is CASRTGYNSPLHF.

The rearrangement links TRBV7-3 to TRBJ2-3; 8 bases fit TRBD2. Trimming cost V 5 bases and J 1 base; bases outside gene matches: 5. In germline, CDR1 is SGHTA, CDR2 FQGTGA. The CDR3 length is 15 residues. The CDR3 region has the DNA TGTGCCAGCAGCCTCCAAGCGGGGGGCACAGATACGCAGTATTTT. Translation: CASSLQAGGTDTQYF.

The CDR3 protein is CASSQDPTSGVTDTQYF. The DNA for the CDR3 is TGCGCCAGCAGCCAAGATCCGACTAGCGGGGTCACAGATACGCAGTATTTT. The chain is built from TRBV4-3 and TRBJ2-3; TRBD2 matches 11 bases. Germline lookup yields CDR1 LGHNA and CDR2 YSLEER. V was pared by 0 bases and J by 2 bases, with 4 bases of the junction left unmatched. CDR3 length: 17 residues.

The chain couples TRBV7-2 to TRBJ1-1; 9 bases align to TRBD1. With 1 base clipped from V and 5 bases from J, the junction kept 5 bases outside the gene matches. The germline CDR1 and CDR2 sequences are SGHTA and FQGNSA. The CDR3 covers 15 residues. The CDR3, as DNA: TGTGCCAGCAGCTTAGTACAGGGGGCATTGACTGAAGCTTTCTTT. Its protein product is CASSLVQGALTEAFF. Complete variable domain (other parts from reference TRBV7-2 and TRBJ1-1): GAGVSQSPSNKVTEKGKDVELRCDPISGHTALYWYRQSLGQGLEFLIYFQGNSAPDKSGLPSDRFSAERTGGSVSTLTIQRTQQEDSAVYLCASSLVQGALTEAFFGQGTRLTVV.

The chain recombines TRBV15 with TRBJ2-5; tentative D call: TRBD1 (5 bases). The CDR3 is 14 residues long. V lost 5 bases to trimming and J lost 4 bases, with 14 bases between them. CDR1 is LNHNV, CDR2 YYDKDF, per germline (reference sequence). This chain's CDR3 is CATSPGITGETQYF. DNA of the CDR3: TGTGCCACCAGCCCGGGTATAACAGGAGAGACCCAGTACTTC. The full variable domain, its missing parts supplied by reference TRBV15 and TRBJ2-5, is DAMVIQNPRYQVTQFGKPVTLSCSQTLNHNVMYWYQQKSSQAPKLLFHYYDKDFNNEADTPDNFQSRRPNTSFCFLDIRSPGLGDTAMYLCATSPGITGETQYFGPGTRLLVL.

This chain uses TRBV15 with TRBJ1-2; D might be TRBD1 (6 bases). The germline V and J ends were trimmed by 1 base and 0 bases, with 18 bases remaining between them. The CDR3 has 18 amino acids. Germline V lookup: CDR1 LNHNV, CDR2 YYDKDF (reference sequence). The CDR3 DNA reads TGTGCCACCAGCAGAGGAACCCGCACAGGGATTGCTAACTATGGCTACACCTTC. Encoded protein: CATSRGTRTGIANYGYTF.

CDR3 DNA: TGTGCCAGCAGCTCGGCCGGGACACCGGTGGGCACTGAAGCTTTCTTT. Translated: CASSSAGTPVGTEAFF. V and J are TRBV11-3 and TRBJ1-1; TRBD1 might be the D (6 bases). Trimming stripped 4 bases from V and 4 bases from J, with 19 bases between. Germline loops: CDR1 SGHNT, CDR2 YENEEA. The CDR3 runs 16 residues.

The V gene is TRBV6-1, the J gene TRBJ1-1; 10 bases are shared with TRBD1. The CDR3 runs 19 residues. J gave up 0 bases and V 4 bases, and 14 bases lay outside the gene matches. Germline V gives CDR1 MNHNS, CDR2 SASEGT. The DNA of the CDR3 is TGTGCCAGCAGTGCCCCGGGGACGGGACAGGGGACCATGAACACTGAAGCTTTCTTT. As protein: CASSAPGTGQGTMNTEAFF.

This chain links TRBV6-6 with TRBJ2-3; 9 nucleotides agree with TRBD1. There are 16 residues in the CDR3. Unmatched junction bases numbered 14, after V lost 7 bases and J lost 6 bases. CDR1 and CDR2 (germline): MNHNY, SVGAGI (reference sequence). CDR3 residues: CASTRYRDRATDTQYF. The CDR3 coding sequence is TGTGCCAGCACCCGATATCGGGACAGGGCGACCGATACGCAGTATTTT.

This chain joins TRBV6-1 and TRBJ2-1; 7 bases are shared with TRBD1. Germline CDR1 and CDR2: MNHNS and SASEGT. CDR3 length equals 15 residues. V trimming: 7 bases; J trimming: 4 bases; junction bases outside the gene matches: 10. The CDR3 DNA sequence: TGTGCCAGCACCGAGCAGGGGGTGCTTTACAATGAGCAGTTCTTC. Translation: CASTEQGVLYNEQFF.

This rearrangement joins TRBV30 to TRBJ2-5, with D perhaps TRBD1 (5 bases). V lost 4 bases to trimming and J lost 1 base, with 16 bases between them. In germline, CDR1 is GTSNPN, CDR2 SVGIG (reference sequence). The CDR3 is 15 amino acids. CDR3 bases: TGTGCCTGGACCCGTACCCAGACAGCCCAAGAGACCCAGTACTTC. As protein: CAWTRTQTAQETQYF.

The gene calls are TRBV30 and TRBJ2-7, with D possibly being TRBD2 (6 bases). CDR3 length: 18 residues. Germline V gene data show CDR1 as GTSNPN and CDR2 as SVGIG (reference sequence). The V and J ends lost 2 bases and 2 bases respectively, with 25 bases between them. DNA for the CDR3: TGTGCCTGGAGTCGGGGGAAGGCGGTGGGCCTGACCACCTACGAGCAGTACTTC. Its translation is CAWSRGKAVGLTTYEQYF. The entire variable domain, with the rest obtained from reference TRBV30 and TRBJ2-7, is as follows: SQTIHQWPATLVQPVGSPLSLECTVEGTSNPNLYWYRQAAGRGLQLLFYSVGIGQISSEVPQNLSASRPQDRQFILSSKKLLLSDSGFYLCAWSRGKAVGLTTYEQYFGPGTRLTVT.

The chain carries TRBV9 and TRBJ1-2; D perhaps matches TRBD1 (6 bases). This CDR3 is 17 amino acids long. V was trimmed by 0 bases and J by 4 bases, leaving 19 bases between them. The V gene's germline CDR1 is SGDLS and CDR2 YYNGEE. The CDR3 loop reads CASSVGAGEEFSYGYTF. In DNA form, the CDR3 reads TGTGCCAGCAGCGTAGGGGCAGGGGAAGAGTTTAGCTATGGCTACACCTTC.

The genes are TRBV19 and TRBJ1-1, with no clear D. The CDR3 has 15 amino acids. The V gene lost 7 bases and the J gene lost 4 bases, with 19 bases spanning the gap. Germline V gene lookup returns CDR1 LNHDA and CDR2 SQIVND (reference sequence). CDR3 protein: CASILDPYLRTEAFF. DNA of the CDR3: TGTGCCAGTATCCTAGATCCGTATCTTCGCACTGAAGCTTTCTTT.

This clone has only a few counts. V gene TRBV18 combines with J gene TRBJ1-5, with TRBD1 matching 8 bases. In germline, CDR1 is KGHSH, CDR2 LQKENI. Unmatched junction bases numbered 12, after V lost 1 base and J lost 1 base. CDR3 length equals 19 residues. The CDR3 DNA reads as TGTGCCAGCTCACCACTTAGGACAGGGATGGGGAAAAGCAATCAGCCCCAGCATTTT. Protein product: CASSPLRTGMGKSNQPQHF. The complete variable domain, with remaining parts taken from reference TRBV18 and TRBJ1-5, reads NAGVMQNPRHLVRRRGQEARLRCSPMKGHSHVYWYRQLPEEGLKFMVYLQKENIIDESGMPKERFSAEFPKEGPSILRIQQVVRGDSAAYFCASSPLRTGMGKSNQPQHFGDGTRLSIL.

The J gene is TRBJ1-4, the V gene TRBV27; D gene uncertain. Per germline, CDR1 MNHEY and CDR2 SMNVEV (reference sequence). V was trimmed by 0 bases and J by 8 bases, leaving 7 bases between them. The CDR3 is 13 amino acids. CDR3 coding DNA: TGTGCCAGCAGTTTATCTCATCGGGAAAAACTGTTTTTT. As protein: CASSLSHREKLFF.

The chain couples TRBV5-4 to TRBJ1-1; no firm D call. In germline, CDR1 is SGHNT, CDR2 YYREEE (reference sequence). The germline V and J ends were trimmed by 5 bases and 4 bases, with 9 bases remaining between them. This CDR3 is built from 12 residues. The CDR3 reads CASSVESTEAFF. DNA for the CDR3: TGTGCCAGCAGTGTCGAGTCCACTGAAGCTTTCTTT.

The rearrangement uses TRBV30 and TRBJ1-2; D not certain. The V and J ends lost 4 bases and 7 bases respectively, with 13 bases between them. Germline V lookup: CDR1 GTSNPN, CDR2 SVGIG (reference sequence). The length of the CDR3 is 12 residues. The DNA of the CDR3 is TGTGCCTGGATGGGCGGGTTTTCTGGCTACACCTTC. This codes for CAWMGGFSGYTF.

In its sample, this clone was seen once. The rearrangement joins TRBV4-3 to TRBJ1-6; D unclear. Trimming removed 1 base at V and 9 bases at J, with 10 bases between. Per the germline V gene, CDR1 is LGHNA and CDR2 is YSLEER. The CDR3 extends over 14 amino acids. The CDR3 bases are TGCGCCAGCAGCCAAGGCAGTCGGGGTTCACCCCTCCACTTT. Translating it yields CASSQGSRGSPLHF.

The CDR3 DNA follows: TGTGCCAGCAGTGAAGCGCTTCTGGGGACAGGGGAATCGGAAGCTTTCTTT. It translates to CASSEALLGTGESEAFF. The chain combines TRBV6-1 with TRBJ1-1; 10 nucleotides match TRBD1. J was trimmed by 8 bases and V by 0 bases; bases with no gene match: 12. The germline V gene encodes CDR1 MNHNS and CDR2 SASEGT. This CDR3 spans 17 amino acids.

The chain links TRBV19 to TRBJ2-5; 9 positions match TRBD1. The CDR3 is 16 residues long. In germline, CDR1 is LNHDA, CDR2 SQIVND (reference sequence). V shed 6 bases and J 5 bases; nucleotides not matched to a gene: 13. CDR3 coding DNA: TGTGCCAGTAGGAAACAGGGGGCTTTGTTGGCGGAGACCCAGTACTTC. Protein: CASRKQGALLAETQYF.

CDR3 sequence reads: CASSLGEGQGPYNEQFF. CDR3 nucleotides: TGTGCCAGCAGTTTAGGGGAGGGGCAGGGCCCCTACAATGAGCAGTTCTTC. The rearrangement uses TRBV28 and TRBJ2-1, with 7 bases fitting TRBD2. Germline assignment: CDR1 MDHEN and CDR2 SYDVKM. V dropped 2 bases and J dropped 2; count of bases not matched to a gene: 9. This CDR3 region has 17 residues.

This clone was detected only a few times. J is TRBJ1-1 and V is TRBV4-2, with D tentatively TRBD1 (5 bases). This CDR3 spans 14 amino acids. CDR1 and CDR2 from the germline V gene are LGHNA and YNFKEQ. V lost 0 bases, J lost 10 bases, and 15 bases lay in between. The DNA of the CDR3 is TGTGCCAGCAGCCAAGATTCCGGGGGTTTGAGAGCTTTCTTT. Protein: CASSQDSGGLRAFF.

The V gene is TRBV5-4, the J gene TRBJ2-3; 9 nucleotides align to TRBD2. The CDR3 is 15 residues long. The V gene end was trimmed by 1 base and the J gene end by 3 bases; junction bases not matched to a gene: 3. CDR1 is SGHNT and CDR2 is YYREEE in the germline V gene (reference sequence). The CDR3 nucleotides are TGTGCCAGCAGCTTGTCAAGCGGGGGGACAGATACGCAGTATTTT. Protein sequence: CASSLSSGGTDTQYF.

The V and J genes are TRBV11-3 and TRBJ1-5; TRBD1 matches at 8 bases. Germline V lookup: CDR1 SGHNT, CDR2 YENEEA. The ends lost 6 bases at V and 4 bases at J; junction bases unmatched: 5. CDR3 length equals 14 residues. The CDR3 coding sequence is TGTGCCAGCAGTCCTGGACAGGGTAATCAGCCCCAGCATTTT. Amino acid sequence: CASSPGQGNQPQHF.

The chain links TRBV4-3 to TRBJ1-5, with D tentatively TRBD1 (6 bases). The CDR3 runs 14 residues. Germline V gives CDR1 LGHNA, CDR2 YSLEER. Trimming took off 5 bases at V and 2 bases at J, with 10 bases between the two ends. In nucleotides, the CDR3 is TGCGCCAGCAGCTCACGACAGGGCAATCAGCCCCAGCATTTT. Residues: CASSSRQGNQPQHF.